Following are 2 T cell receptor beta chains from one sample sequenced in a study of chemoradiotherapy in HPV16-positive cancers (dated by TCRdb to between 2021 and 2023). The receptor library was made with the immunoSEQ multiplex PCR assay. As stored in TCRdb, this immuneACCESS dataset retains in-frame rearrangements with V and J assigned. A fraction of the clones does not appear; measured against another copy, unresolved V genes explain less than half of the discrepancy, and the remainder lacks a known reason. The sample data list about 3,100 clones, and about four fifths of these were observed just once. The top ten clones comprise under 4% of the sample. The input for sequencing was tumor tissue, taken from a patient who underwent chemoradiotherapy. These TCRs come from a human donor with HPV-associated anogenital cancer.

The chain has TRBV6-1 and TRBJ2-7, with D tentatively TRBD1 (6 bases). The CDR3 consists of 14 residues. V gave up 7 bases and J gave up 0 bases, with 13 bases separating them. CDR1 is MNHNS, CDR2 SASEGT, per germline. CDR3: CASKWGLASYEQYF. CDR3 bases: TGTGCCAGCAAATGGGGGCTTGCCTCCTACGAGCAGTACTTC.

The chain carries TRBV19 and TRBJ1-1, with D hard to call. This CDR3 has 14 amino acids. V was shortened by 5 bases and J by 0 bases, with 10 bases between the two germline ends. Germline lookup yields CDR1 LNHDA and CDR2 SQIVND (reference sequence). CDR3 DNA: TGTGCCAGTAGTGAGGGCGCGTTGAACACTGAAGCTTTCTTT. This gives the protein CASSEGALNTEAFF.